This TCR beta chain was found in a study of identifying expanded T cells in peripheral blood. Study results and limitations: Clone count variance between roughly two-week samples rose with total template count. Technical replicates showed approximately 1.2 changed clones; about 2 weeks roughly 16; four weeks 19.

Trimming cost V 6 bases and J 0 bases, with 9 bases left between them. Germline CDR1 SNHLY, CDR2 FYNNEI. CDR3 length: 14 amino acids. Regarding this clone: Its antigen is still unknown.

Collection occurred without any documented infections or immune events in donors. TCRdb's copy holds only in-frame clones and misses some; the assay was immunoSEQ multiplex PCR. The table records around 100,000 clones, roughly 88% of them present only once. Sequenced input: blood. This TCR was sampled from a person aged 18 to 75 in good health. The chain links TRBV2 to TRBJ1-3; D gene ambiguous. CDR3 sequence: CASRGRSSGNTIYF. CDR3 in DNA: TGTGCCAGCAGGGGCAGATCCTCTGGAAACACCATATATTTT.